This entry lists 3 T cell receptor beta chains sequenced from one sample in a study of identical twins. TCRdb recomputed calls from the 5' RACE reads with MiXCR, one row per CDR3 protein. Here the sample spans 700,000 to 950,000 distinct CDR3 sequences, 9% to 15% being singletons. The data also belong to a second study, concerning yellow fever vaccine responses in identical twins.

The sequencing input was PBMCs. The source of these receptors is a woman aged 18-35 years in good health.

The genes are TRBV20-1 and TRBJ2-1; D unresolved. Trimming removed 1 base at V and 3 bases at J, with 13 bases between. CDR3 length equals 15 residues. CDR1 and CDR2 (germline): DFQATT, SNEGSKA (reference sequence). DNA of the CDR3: TGCAGTGCTAGAGTATACCACTCCTTCTACAATGAGCAGTTCTTC. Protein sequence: CSARVYHSFYNEQFF.

The CDR3 loop reads CASSFIRGAGTEAFF. DNA for the CDR3: TGTGCCAGCAGTTTCATTCGAGGTGCGGGGACTGAAGCTTTCTTT. The chain joins TRBV12-3 or TRBV12-4 to TRBJ1-1; D not certain. V lost 3 bases to trimming and J lost 5 bases, with 16 bases between them. The CDR3 spans 15 residues.

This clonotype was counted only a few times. For the CDR3, the DNA is TGTGCCAGCAGTGGGGGGGCGGCCTACAATGAGCAGTTCTTC. This sequence encodes CASSGGAAYNEQFF. V and J are TRBV12-3 or TRBV12-4 and TRBJ2-1, with D maybe TRBD2 (7 bases). The CDR3 loop spans 14 amino acids. V lost 5 bases, J lost 2 bases, and 10 bases lay in between.